A selection of T cell receptor beta chains follows, all from one sample in a study of blood T cell repertoires in COVID-19. Measured with immunoSEQ multiplex PCR; TCRdb has only the in-frame clones, and not every one. The sample has approximately 44,000 clones, about 90% seen once. The sequencing input was peripheral blood. The source of these receptors is a human donor in a cohort sampled during active COVID-19. CDR3s include the opening cysteine and the closing phenylalanine or tryptophan. The order of the fields is V gene, J gene, CDR3 length, CDR3 protein.

>TRBV6-4|TRBJ1-1|16
CASSSGTGGRRTEAFF
>TRBV7-2|TRBJ2-3|15
CASSLGLAHTDTQYF
>TRBV6-1|TRBJ1-2|13
CASSEVPGNGYTF
>TRBV5-1|TRBJ2-1|15
CASSLEGGGGNEQFF
>TRBV7-2|TRBJ1-3|16
CASSFGPQGAGNTIYF
>TRBV27|TRBJ2-7|13
CASSPRGVREQYF
>TRBV5-4|TRBJ2-7|16
CASSSLDRLSSYEQYF
>TRBV29-1|TRBJ2-1|15
CSVEGARVKYNEQFF
>TRBV5-1|TRBJ1-4|14
CASRGTVGAEKLFF
>TRBV27|TRBJ1-3|13
CASSFRDRNTIYF
>TRBV5-1|TRBJ2-5|15
CASSPGTGAGETQYF
>TRBV19|TRBJ2-1|13
CASTITGGNEQFF
>TRBV27|TRBJ1-1|14
CASSAPTGGTEAFF
>TRBV10-3|TRBJ1-1|15
CAISAWAGLWTEAFF
>TRBV10-3|TRBJ2-3|15
CAISETSGGTDTQYF
>TRBV7-3|TRBJ2-3|14
CASSPTGALDTQYF
>TRBV9|TRBJ1-3|16
CASSVVGHSSGNTIYF
>TRBV6-4|TRBJ1-4|11
CASSTIERLFF
>TRBV9|TRBJ1-1|16
CASSVGPPAGNTEAFF
>TRBV4-1|TRBJ2-2|17
CASNVPLAGERTGELFF
>TRBV5-6|TRBJ2-3|14
CASSLGQGVYTQYF
>TRBV7-2|TRBJ2-2|16
CASSLTGGVNTGELFF
>TRBV12-5|TRBJ2-3|17
CASGSTGTSGGGDTQYF
>TRBV6-5|TRBJ2-3|13
CATGGTSGYQRYF
>TRBV19|TRBJ1-4|13
CASSLMREEKLFF
>TRBV5-1|TRBJ2-5|14
CASSLGGFSETQYF
>TRBV7-9|TRBJ2-3|14
CASSSLGSTDTQYF
>TRBV18|TRBJ1-2|15
CASSPSGAPPWGYTF
>TRBV4-1|TRBJ2-3|18
CASSLGGTSGVGSDTQYF
>TRBV7-2|TRBJ1-1|14
CASSFGQMNTEAFF
>TRBV7-9|TRBJ2-3|14
CASSFQVEADTQYF
>TRBV6-2/TRBV6-3|TRBJ2-7|16
CASSRLLAGGPYEQYF
>TRBV7-2|TRBJ2-7|15
CASSLDGDRSYEQYF
>TRBV18|TRBJ2-5|18
CASSPKFRLAGSQETQYF
>TRBV7-6|TRBJ1-3|15
CASSLGTISGNTIYF
>TRBV6-5|TRBJ1-5|12
CASSRSNQPQHF
>TRBV5-4|TRBJ2-7|15
CASSRGTGQSYEQYF
>TRBV13|TRBJ1-1|15
CASSVPGQKNTEAFF
>TRBV19|TRBJ1-1|15
CASSPRDRINTEAFF
>TRBV3-1/TRBV3-2|TRBJ1-4|15
CASSQEGGFSEKLFF
>TRBV19|TRBJ2-3|16
CASNPGLALRTDTQYF
>TRBV9|TRBJ1-1|14
CASSEQGSNTEAFF
>TRBV7-2|TRBJ2-1|13
CASSFPGYNEQFF
>TRBV6-2/TRBV6-3|TRBJ2-1|17
CASSYSPSSGSVNEQFF
>TRBV7-2|TRBJ2-1|17
CASSPRGGRGPYNEQFF
>TRBV24-1|TRBJ1-6|14
CATTPRDRGNTLHF
>TRBV5-1|TRBJ2-1|15
CASSTRTSYYNEQFF
>TRBV4-1|TRBJ2-7|17
CASSQARGGTGSYEQYF
>TRBV11-2|TRBJ2-5|11
CASSDRATQYF
>TRBV2|TRBJ2-1|17
CASSPTPPREGYNEQFF
>TRBV12-5|TRBJ1-3|15
CASGNRGSSGNTIYF
>TRBV20-1|TRBJ2-3|15
CSASSRSPSTDTQYF
>TRBV7-3|TRBJ2-1|14
CASSPTDDSNEQFF